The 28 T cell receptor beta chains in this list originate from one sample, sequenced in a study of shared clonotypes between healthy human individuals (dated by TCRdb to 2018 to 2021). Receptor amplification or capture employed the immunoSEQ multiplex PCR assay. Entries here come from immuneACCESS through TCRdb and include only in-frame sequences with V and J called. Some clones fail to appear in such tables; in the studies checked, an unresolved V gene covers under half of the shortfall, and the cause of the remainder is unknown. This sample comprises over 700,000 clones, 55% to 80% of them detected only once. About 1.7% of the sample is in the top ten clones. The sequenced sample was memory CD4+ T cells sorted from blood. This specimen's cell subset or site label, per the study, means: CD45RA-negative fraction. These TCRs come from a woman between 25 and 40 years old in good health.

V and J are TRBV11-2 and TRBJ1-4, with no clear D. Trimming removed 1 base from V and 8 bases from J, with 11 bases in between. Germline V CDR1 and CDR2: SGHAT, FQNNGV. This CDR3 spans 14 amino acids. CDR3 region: CASSLGGSREKLFF. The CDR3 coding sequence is TGTGCCAGCAGCTTAGGAGGGAGTCGGGAAAAACTGTTTTTT.

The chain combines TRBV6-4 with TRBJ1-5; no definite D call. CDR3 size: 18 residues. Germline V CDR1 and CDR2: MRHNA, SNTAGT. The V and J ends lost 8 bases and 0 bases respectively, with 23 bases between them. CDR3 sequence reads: CASPTSPLLSCSNQPQHF. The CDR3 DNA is TGTGCCAGCCCTACGTCCCCTCTATTATCCTGTAGCAATCAGCCCCAGCATTTT.

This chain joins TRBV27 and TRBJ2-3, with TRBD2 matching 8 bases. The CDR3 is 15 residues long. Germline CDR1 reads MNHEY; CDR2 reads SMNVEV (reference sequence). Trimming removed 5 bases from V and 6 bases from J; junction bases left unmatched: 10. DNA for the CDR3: TGTGCCAGCAGTCCGGGGGGGCCTCGGCGGGATACGCAGTATTTT. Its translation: CASSPGGPRRDTQYF.

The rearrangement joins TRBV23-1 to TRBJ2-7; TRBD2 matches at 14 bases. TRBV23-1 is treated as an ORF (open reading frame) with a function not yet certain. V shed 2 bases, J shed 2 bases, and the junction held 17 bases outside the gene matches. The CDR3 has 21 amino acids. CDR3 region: CASSQTTPGTSGSPEPYEQYF. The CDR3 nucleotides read TGCGCCAGCAGTCAAACCACGCCCGGGACTAGCGGGAGCCCCGAACCCTACGAGCAGTACTTC.

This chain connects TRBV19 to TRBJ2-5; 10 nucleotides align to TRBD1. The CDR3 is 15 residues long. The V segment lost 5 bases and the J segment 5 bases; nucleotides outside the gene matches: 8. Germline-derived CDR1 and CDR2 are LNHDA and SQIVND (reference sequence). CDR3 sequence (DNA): TGTGCCAGTAGTGCTCAGACAGGGGGCTTGGAGACCCAGTACTTC. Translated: CASSAQTGGLETQYF.

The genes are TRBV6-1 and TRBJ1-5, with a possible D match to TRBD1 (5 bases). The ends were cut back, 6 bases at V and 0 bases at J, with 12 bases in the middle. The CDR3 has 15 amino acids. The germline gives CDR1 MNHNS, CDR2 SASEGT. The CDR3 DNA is TGTGCCAGCAGAATGCAGGGATATAGCAATCAGCCCCAGCATTTT. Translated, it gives CASRMQGYSNQPQHF.

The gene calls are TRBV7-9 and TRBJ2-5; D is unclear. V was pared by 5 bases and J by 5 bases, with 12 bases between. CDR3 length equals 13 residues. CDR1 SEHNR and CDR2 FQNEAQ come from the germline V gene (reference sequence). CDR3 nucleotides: TGTGCCAGCAGCCTTGAGATGGGCGAGACCCAGTACTTC. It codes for CASSLEMGETQYF. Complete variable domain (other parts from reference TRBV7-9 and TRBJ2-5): DTGVSQNPRHKITKRGQNVTFRCDPISEHNRLYWYRQTLGQGPEFLTYFQNEAQLEKSRLLSDRFSAERPKGSFSTLEIQRTEQGDSAMYLCASSLEMGETQYFGPGTRLLVL.

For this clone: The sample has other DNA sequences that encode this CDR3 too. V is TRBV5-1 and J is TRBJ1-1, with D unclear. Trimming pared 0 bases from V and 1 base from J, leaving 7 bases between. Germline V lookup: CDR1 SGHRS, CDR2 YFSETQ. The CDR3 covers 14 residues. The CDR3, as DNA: TGCGCCAGCAGCTTGGGACATGAGAACACTGAAGCTTTCTTT. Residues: CASSLGHENTEAFF.

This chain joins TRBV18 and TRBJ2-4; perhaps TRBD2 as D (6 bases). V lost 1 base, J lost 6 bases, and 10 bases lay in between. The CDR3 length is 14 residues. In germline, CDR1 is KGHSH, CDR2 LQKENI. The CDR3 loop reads CASSPRGERNIQYF. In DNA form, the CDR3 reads TGTGCCAGCTCACCACGGGGGGAGAGAAACATTCAGTACTTC. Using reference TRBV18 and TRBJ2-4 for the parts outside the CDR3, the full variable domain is NAGVMQNPRHLVRRRGQEARLRCSPMKGHSHVYWYRQLPEEGLKFMVYLQKENIIDESGMPKERFSAEFPKEGPSILRIQQVVRGDSAAYFCASSPRGERNIQYFGAGTRLSVL.

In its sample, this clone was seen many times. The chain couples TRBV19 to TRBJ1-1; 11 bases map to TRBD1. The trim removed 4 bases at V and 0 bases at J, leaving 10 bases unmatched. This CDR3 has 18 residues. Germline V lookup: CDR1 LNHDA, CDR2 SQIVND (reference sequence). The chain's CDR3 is CASSRRTGGDLMNTEAFF. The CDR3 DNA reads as TGTGCCAGTAGTAGGAGGACAGGGGGCGACCTTATGAACACTGAAGCTTTCTTT.

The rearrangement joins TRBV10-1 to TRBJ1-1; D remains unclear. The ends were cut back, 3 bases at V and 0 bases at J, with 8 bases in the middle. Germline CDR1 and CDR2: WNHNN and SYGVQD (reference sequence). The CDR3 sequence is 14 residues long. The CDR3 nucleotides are TGCGCCAGCAGTGACGGTTTCGTGAACACTGAAGCTTTCTTT. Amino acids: CASSDGFVNTEAFF.

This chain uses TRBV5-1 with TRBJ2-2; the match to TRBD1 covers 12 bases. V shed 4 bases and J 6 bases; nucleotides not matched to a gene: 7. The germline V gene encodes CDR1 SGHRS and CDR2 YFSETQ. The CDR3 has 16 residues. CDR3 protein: CASSPGQGALAGELFF. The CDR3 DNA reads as TGCGCCAGCAGCCCGGGACAGGGGGCGCTGGCCGGGGAGCTGTTTTTT.

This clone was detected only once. The DNA of the CDR3 is TGTGCCAGCACCTCTAGCGGGTTATCGGGCAATGAGCAGTTCTTC. Its translation: CASTSSGLSGNEQFF. The chain joins TRBV7-2 to TRBJ2-1; 8 bases are a match to TRBD2. The CDR3 is made up of 15 amino acids. Germline V gene lookup returns CDR1 SGHTA and CDR2 FQGNSA. The V and J ends lost 7 bases and 6 bases, in that order; junction bases with no gene match: 11.

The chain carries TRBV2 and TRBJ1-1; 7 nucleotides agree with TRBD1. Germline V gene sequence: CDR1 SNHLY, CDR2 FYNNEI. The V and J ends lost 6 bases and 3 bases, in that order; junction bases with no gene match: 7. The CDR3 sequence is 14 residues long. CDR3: CASSPQGKDTEAFF. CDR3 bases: TGTGCCAGCAGCCCACAGGGGAAGGACACTGAAGCTTTCTTT.

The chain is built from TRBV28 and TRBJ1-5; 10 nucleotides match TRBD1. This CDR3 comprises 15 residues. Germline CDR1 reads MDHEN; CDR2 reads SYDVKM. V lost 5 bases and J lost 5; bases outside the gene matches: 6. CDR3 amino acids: CASSPHGTGDQPQHF. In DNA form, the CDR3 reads TGTGCCAGCAGTCCGCACGGGACAGGGGATCAGCCCCAGCATTTT.

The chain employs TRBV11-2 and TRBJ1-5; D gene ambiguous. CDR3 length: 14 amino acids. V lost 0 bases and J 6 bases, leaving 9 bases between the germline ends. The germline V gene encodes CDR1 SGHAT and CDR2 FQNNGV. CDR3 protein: CASSLDGVTQPQHF. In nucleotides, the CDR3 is TGTGCCAGCAGCTTAGATGGGGTAACTCAGCCCCAGCATTTT.

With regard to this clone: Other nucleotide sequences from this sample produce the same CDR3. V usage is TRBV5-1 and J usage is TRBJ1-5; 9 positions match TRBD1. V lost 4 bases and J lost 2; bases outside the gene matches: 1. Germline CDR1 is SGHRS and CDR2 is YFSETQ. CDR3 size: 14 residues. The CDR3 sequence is CASSRTGGNQPQHF. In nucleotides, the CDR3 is TGCGCCAGCAGCCGGACAGGGGGCAATCAGCCCCAGCATTTT.

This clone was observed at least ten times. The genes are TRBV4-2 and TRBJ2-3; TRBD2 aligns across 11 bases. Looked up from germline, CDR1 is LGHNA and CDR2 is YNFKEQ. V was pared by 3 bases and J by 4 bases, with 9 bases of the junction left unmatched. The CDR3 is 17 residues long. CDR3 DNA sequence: TGTGCCAGCAGCCACGCCACTAGCGGGAGTGAGGCAGATACGCAGTATTTT. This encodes CASSHATSGSEADTQYF.

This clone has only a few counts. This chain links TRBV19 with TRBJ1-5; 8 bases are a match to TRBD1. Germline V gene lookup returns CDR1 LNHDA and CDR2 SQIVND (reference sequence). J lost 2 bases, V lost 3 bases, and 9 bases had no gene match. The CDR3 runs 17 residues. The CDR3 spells CASSIDNRGFGNQPQHF. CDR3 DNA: TGTGCCAGTAGTATTGACAACAGGGGGTTTGGCAATCAGCCCCAGCATTTT.

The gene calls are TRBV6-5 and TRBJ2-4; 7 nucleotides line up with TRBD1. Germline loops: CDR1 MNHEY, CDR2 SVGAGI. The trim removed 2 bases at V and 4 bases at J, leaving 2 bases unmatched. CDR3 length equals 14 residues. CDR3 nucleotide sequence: TGTGCCAGCAGTTACGCCAGGGGGAAAAACATTCAGTACTTC. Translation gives CASSYARGKNIQYF.

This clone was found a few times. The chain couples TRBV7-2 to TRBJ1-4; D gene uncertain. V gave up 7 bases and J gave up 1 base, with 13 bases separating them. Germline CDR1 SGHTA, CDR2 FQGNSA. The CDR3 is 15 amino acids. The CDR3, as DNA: TGTGCCAGCACTATCCCGGGCAGAACTAATGAAAAACTGTTTTTT. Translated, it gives CASTIPGRTNEKLFF.

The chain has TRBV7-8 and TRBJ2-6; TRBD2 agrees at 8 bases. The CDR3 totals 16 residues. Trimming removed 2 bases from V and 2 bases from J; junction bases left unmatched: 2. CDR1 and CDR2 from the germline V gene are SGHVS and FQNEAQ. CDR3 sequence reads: CASSLLTSAGANVLTF. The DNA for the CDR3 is TGTGCCAGCAGCTTATTGACTAGCGCTGGGGCCAACGTCCTGACTTTC.

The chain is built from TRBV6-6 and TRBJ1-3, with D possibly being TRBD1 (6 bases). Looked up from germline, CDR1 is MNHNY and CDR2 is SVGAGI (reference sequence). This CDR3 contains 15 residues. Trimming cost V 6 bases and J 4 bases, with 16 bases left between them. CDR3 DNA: TGTGCCAGCAGGCCTCCGGGACAACAGGGAAACACCATATATTTT. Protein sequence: CASRPPGQQGNTIYF.

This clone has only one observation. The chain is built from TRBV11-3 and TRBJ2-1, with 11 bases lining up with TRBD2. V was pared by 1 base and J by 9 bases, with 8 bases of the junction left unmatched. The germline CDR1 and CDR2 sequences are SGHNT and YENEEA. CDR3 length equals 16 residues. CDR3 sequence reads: CASSLGIAGGYSEQFF. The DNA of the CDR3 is TGTGCCAGCAGCTTAGGGATAGCGGGAGGGTATAGTGAGCAGTTCTTC.

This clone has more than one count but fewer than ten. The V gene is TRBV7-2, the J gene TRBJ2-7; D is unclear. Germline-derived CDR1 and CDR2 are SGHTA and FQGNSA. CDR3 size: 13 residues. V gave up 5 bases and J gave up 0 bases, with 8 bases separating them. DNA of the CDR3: TGTGCCAGCAGCCCGCACATCTCCTACGAGCAGTACTTC. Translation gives CASSPHISYEQYF.

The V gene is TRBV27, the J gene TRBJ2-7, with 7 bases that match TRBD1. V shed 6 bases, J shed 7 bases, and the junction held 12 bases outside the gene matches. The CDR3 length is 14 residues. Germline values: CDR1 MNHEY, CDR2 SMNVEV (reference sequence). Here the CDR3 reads CASRLTGTTFEQYF. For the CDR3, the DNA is TGTGCCAGCAGGCTGACAGGGACAACTTTTGAGCAGTACTTC.

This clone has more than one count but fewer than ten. CDR3 nucleotides: TGTGCCAGCAGCGTTACTAGCGGGAGCACCTACGAGCAGTACTTC. This encodes CASSVTSGSTYEQYF. J is TRBJ2-7 and V is TRBV9; 11 bases agree with TRBD2. The V and J ends lost 2 bases and 2 bases, in that order; junction bases with no gene match: 3. The germline V gene has CDR1 SGDLS and CDR2 YYNGEE. CDR3 size: 15 residues.

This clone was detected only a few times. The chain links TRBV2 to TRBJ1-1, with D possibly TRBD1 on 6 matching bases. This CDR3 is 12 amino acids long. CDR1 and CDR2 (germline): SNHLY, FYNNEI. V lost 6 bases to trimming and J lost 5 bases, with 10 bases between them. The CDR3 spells CASRIRGTEAFF. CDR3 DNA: TGTGCCAGCAGGATCAGGGGAACTGAAGCTTTCTTT.